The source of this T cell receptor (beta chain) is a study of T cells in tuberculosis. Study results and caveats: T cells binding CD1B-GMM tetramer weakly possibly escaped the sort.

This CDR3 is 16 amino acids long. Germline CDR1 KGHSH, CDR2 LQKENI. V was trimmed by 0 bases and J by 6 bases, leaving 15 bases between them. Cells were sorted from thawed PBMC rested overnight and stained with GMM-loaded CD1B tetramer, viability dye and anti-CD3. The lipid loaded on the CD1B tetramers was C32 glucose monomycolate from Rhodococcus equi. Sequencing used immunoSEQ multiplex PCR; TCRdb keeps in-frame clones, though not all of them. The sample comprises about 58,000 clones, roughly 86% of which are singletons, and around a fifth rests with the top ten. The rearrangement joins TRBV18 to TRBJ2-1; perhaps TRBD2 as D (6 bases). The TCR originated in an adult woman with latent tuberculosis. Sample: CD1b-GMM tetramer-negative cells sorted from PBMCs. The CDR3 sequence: CASSPPWGDSSNEQFF. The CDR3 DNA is TGTGCCAGCTCACCACCGTGGGGGGATTCAAGCAATGAGCAGTTCTTC.